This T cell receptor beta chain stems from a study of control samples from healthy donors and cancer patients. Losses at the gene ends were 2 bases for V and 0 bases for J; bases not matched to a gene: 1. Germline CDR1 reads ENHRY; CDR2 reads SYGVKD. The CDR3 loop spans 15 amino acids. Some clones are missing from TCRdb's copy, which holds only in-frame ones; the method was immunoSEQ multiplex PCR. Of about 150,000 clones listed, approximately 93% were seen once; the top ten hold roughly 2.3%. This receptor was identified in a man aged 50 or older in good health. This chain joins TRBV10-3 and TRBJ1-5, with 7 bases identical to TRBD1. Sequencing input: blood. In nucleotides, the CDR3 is TGTGCCATCAGTGAGGGGACAGCTAGCAATCAGCCCCAGCATTTT. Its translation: CAISEGTASNQPQHF.